What follows are 27 T cell receptor beta chains derived from one specimen sequenced in a study of blood T cell repertoires in COVID-19. Sequencing was performed with immunoSEQ multiplex PCR; in TCRdb, only in-frame clones are kept and a portion is missing. The repertoire holds some 97,000 clones, with around nine tenths as singletons. Sequencing was performed on peripheral blood. The receptor source for this set is a man aged 55 to 70 with acute or convalescent COVID-19.

The chain recombines TRBV18 with TRBJ1-2; D uncertain. V lost 2 bases, J lost 3 bases, and 16 bases lay in between. The CDR3 runs 16 residues. Germline V gives CDR1 KGHSH, CDR2 LQKENI. CDR3 protein: CASSPLIGEFDYGYTF. CDR3 bases: TGTGCCAGCTCACCATTAATCGGAGAGTTCGACTATGGCTACACCTTC.

V and J are TRBV9 and TRBJ1-1; D remains unclear. CDR3 length: 13 amino acids. V was shortened by 4 bases and J by 6 bases, with 13 bases between the two germline ends. In germline, CDR1 is SGDLS, CDR2 YYNGEE. CDR3 DNA sequence: TGTGCCAGCAGCCTCCGACAACCATCTGAAGCTTTCTTT. Its translation is CASSLRQPSEAFF.

CDR3 residues: CASSQRGTEAFF. CDR3 coding DNA: TGTGCCAGCAGTCAAAGGGGCACTGAAGCTTTCTTT. The chain recombines TRBV6-5 with TRBJ1-1, with D possibly TRBD1 on 5 matching bases. Looked up from germline, CDR1 is MNHEY and CDR2 is SVGAGI. Trimming shortened V by 5 bases and J by 4 bases, and 8 bases separated the two germline ends. The CDR3 consists of 12 residues.

This rearrangement joins TRBV15 to TRBJ1-5, with a tentative D call TRBD1 (6 bases). V was pared by 2 bases and J by 10 bases, with 12 bases between. The CDR3 sequence is 13 residues long. Germline V lookup: CDR1 LNHNV, CDR2 YYDKDF (reference sequence). The CDR3 DNA sequence: TGTGCCACCAGCAGATCGCCGGACAGTCCCCAGCATTTT. The encoded protein is CATSRSPDSPQHF.

In this sample, this clone turned up once. V gene TRBV5-1 combines with J gene TRBJ2-5; possibly TRBD2 for D (7 bases). V gave up 4 bases and J gave up 3 bases, with 10 bases separating them. The CDR3 runs to 13 residues. Germline values: CDR1 SGHRS, CDR2 YFSETQ. DNA for the CDR3: TGCGCCAGCAGCCTAGGGGGGGAAGAGACCCAGTACTTC. It yields the protein CASSLGGEETQYF. Variable domain in full (rest from reference TRBV5-1 and TRBJ2-5): KAGVTQTPRYLIKTRGQQVTLSCSPISGHRSVSWYQQTPGQGLQFLFEYFSETQRNKGNFPGRFSGRQFSNSRSEMNVSTLELGDSALYLCASSLGGEETQYFGPGTRLLVL.

This clone was counted a single time. This chain joins TRBV2 and TRBJ1-2, with 11 bases aligning to TRBD1. The V gene's germline CDR1 is SNHLY and CDR2 FYNNEI. V dropped 7 bases and J dropped 4; count of bases not matched to a gene: 5. CDR3 size: 14 residues. The CDR3 reads CASTGQGASYGYTF. CDR3 nucleotide sequence: TGTGCCAGCACCGGACAGGGGGCTTCCTATGGCTACACCTTC.

The CDR3 region is CASTSYNEQFF. CDR3 in DNA: TGTGCCAGCACCAGCTACAATGAGCAGTTCTTC. This rearrangement joins TRBV6-5 to TRBJ2-1; D is undetermined. V was trimmed by 7 bases and J by 3 bases, leaving 4 bases between them. The germline V gene has CDR1 MNHEY and CDR2 SVGAGI. This CDR3 spans 11 amino acids.

The rearrangement uses TRBV5-6 and TRBJ1-4, with a weak D call TRBD1 (5 bases). The V and J ends lost 0 bases and 8 bases respectively, with 11 bases between them. The CDR3 extends over 14 amino acids. Germline-derived CDR1 and CDR2 are SGHDT and YYEEEE. The CDR3 protein is CASSLGQGGEKLFF. In DNA, the CDR3 is TGTGCCAGCAGCTTGGGTCAGGGAGGCGAAAAACTGTTTTTT.

V gene TRBV5-1 combines with J gene TRBJ1-4, with 8 positions matching TRBD1. CDR1 and CDR2 (germline): SGHRS, YFSETQ. J lost 7 bases, V lost 3 bases, and 5 bases had no gene match. This CDR3 has 14 residues. The CDR3 is CASSSGQGVEKLFF. The CDR3 bases are TGCGCCAGCAGCTCAGGACAGGGAGTTGAAAAACTGTTTTTT.

V is TRBV7-2 and J is TRBJ1-1, with D possibly matching TRBD1 (5 bases). CDR3 length equals 15 residues. CDR1 is SGHTA, CDR2 FQGNSA, per germline. Trimming pared 5 bases from V and 4 bases from J, leaving 17 bases between. The CDR3 here is CASSPWTVQGTEAFF. The CDR3 DNA is TGTGCCAGCAGCCCCTGGACGGTGCAGGGCACTGAAGCTTTCTTT.

This clone was observed a handful of times. The chain recombines TRBV5-1 with TRBJ2-6; the match to TRBD1 covers 7 bases. J was trimmed by 4 bases and V by 7 bases; bases with no gene match: 5. Germline values: CDR1 SGHRS, CDR2 YFSETQ. The CDR3 sequence is 14 residues long. CDR3 bases: TGCGCCAGCGGCACAGGGGACGGGGCCAACGTCCTGACTTTC. Amino acids: CASGTGDGANVLTF.

The rearrangement joins TRBV19 to TRBJ1-3; 9 bases fit TRBD1. The CDR3 is made up of 14 amino acids. V trimming: 9 bases; J trimming: 2 bases; junction bases outside the gene matches: 5. CDR1 is LNHDA and CDR2 is SQIVND in the germline V gene (reference sequence). The DNA of the CDR3 is TGTGCCAGCGAGGACAGGGGAGCTGGAAACACCATATATTTT. Amino acids: CASEDRGAGNTIYF. Using reference TRBV19 and TRBJ1-3 for the parts outside the CDR3, the full variable domain is DGGITQSPKYLFRKEGQNVTLSCEQNLNHDAMYWYRQDPGQGLRLIYYSQIVNDFQKGDIAEGYSVSREKKESFPLTVTSAQKNPTAFYLCASEDRGAGNTIYFGEGSWLTVV.

The V and J genes are TRBV11-2 and TRBJ1-2, with TRBD1 identical over 7 bases. The junction had 8 bases not matched to a gene; V was cut back by 5 bases and J by 8 bases. This CDR3 has 13 amino acids. Germline CDR1 SGHAT, CDR2 FQNNGV. The CDR3 protein is CASSPDRVGGYTF. The CDR3 DNA sequence: TGTGCCAGCAGCCCTGACAGGGTCGGAGGCTACACCTTC.

The rearrangement links TRBV30 to TRBJ1-4; D perhaps matches TRBD1 (6 bases). CDR1 is GTSNPN, CDR2 SVGIG, per germline (reference sequence). V shed 6 bases and J shed 5 bases, with 16 bases lying between them. The CDR3 is 14 amino acids. The CDR3 DNA reads as TGTGCCTGCAGCACAGGGCCGGTGAATGAAAAACTGTTTTTT. Its translation: CACSTGPVNEKLFF.

The genes are TRBV19 and TRBJ1-2; 8 bases line up with TRBD1. The CDR3 runs to 14 residues. The V gene end was trimmed by 5 bases and the J gene end by 2 bases; junction bases not matched to a gene: 4. The V gene's germline CDR1 is LNHDA and CDR2 SQIVND (reference sequence). CDR3 in DNA: TGTGCCAGTAGTCCCCGGACAGGGAACTATGGCTACACCTTC. This codes for CASSPRTGNYGYTF.

The V call is TRBV5-4, the J call TRBJ1-2; D gene uncertain. The V gene's germline CDR1 is SGHNT and CDR2 YYREEE (reference sequence). The CDR3 contains 13 residues. Trimming stripped 1 base from V and 6 bases from J, with 10 bases between. CDR3 region: CASSLRDGDGYTF. In DNA, the CDR3 is TGTGCCAGCAGCTTGCGTGACGGAGATGGCTACACCTTC.

The chain carries TRBV7-2 and TRBJ1-5; no clear D gene. Trimming removed 5 bases at V and 5 bases at J, with 13 bases between. Germline CDR1 and CDR2: SGHTA and FQGNSA. The length of the CDR3 is 14 residues. CDR3 coding DNA: TGTGCCAGCAGCCTTTCCGCGGGAGATCAGCCCCAGCATTTT. Translation gives CASSLSAGDQPQHF.

The rearrangement links TRBV10-2 to TRBJ1-2, with 9 bases matching TRBD1. There are 17 residues in the CDR3. Germline-derived CDR1 and CDR2 are WSHSY and SAAADI. V gave up 3 bases and J gave up 3 bases; unmatched junction bases: 11. The chain's CDR3 is CASSDRATGGAHYGYTF. The CDR3 DNA is TGCGCCAGCAGTGACCGGGCAACAGGGGGCGCGCACTATGGCTACACCTTC.

This sequence joins TRBV6-4 and TRBJ1-5; D is unclear. CDR1 and CDR2 (germline): MRHNA, SNTAGT. Trimming stripped 4 bases from V and 4 bases from J, with 8 bases between. This CDR3 comprises 13 residues. The CDR3, as DNA: TGTGCCAGCAGTGTCTCCGAGAATCAGCCCCAGCATTTT. Protein: CASSVSENQPQHF.

J is TRBJ1-1 and V is TRBV9; D is undetermined. The CDR3 is 15 residues long. CDR1 SGDLS and CDR2 YYNGEE come from the germline V gene. Trimming removed 1 base from V and 3 bases from J, with 13 bases in between. CDR3: CASSVSHSSYTEAFF. CDR3 in DNA: TGTGCCAGCAGCGTATCCCACAGCAGTTACACTGAAGCTTTCTTT.

The rearrangement joins TRBV5-4 to TRBJ2-7; D is possibly TRBD2 (6 bases). V was pared by 4 bases and J by 2 bases, with 16 bases between. From germline, CDR1 is SGHNT and CDR2 YYREEE (reference sequence). The CDR3 is 15 amino acids. In DNA, the CDR3 is TGTGCCAGCAGCACCCGCAGCGGGCAGACCTACGAGCAGTACTTC. It translates to CASSTRSGQTYEQYF.

The gene calls are TRBV2 and TRBJ1-5; the match to TRBD1 covers 7 bases. This CDR3 region has 14 residues. CDR1 and CDR2 from the germline V gene are SNHLY and FYNNEI. Germline trimming cut 8 bases from V and 4 bases from J; bases unmatched to any gene: 8. CDR3 DNA: TGTGCCAGCTCCGGGACAGCCTATAATCAGCCCCAGCATTTT. Amino acid sequence: CASSGTAYNQPQHF.

This clone appeared a few times. The chain has TRBV19 and TRBJ1-5, with no clear D. The ends were cut back, 2 bases at V and 0 bases at J, with 17 bases in the middle. There are 18 residues in the CDR3. Germline-derived CDR1 and CDR2 are LNHDA and SQIVND (reference sequence). DNA for the CDR3: TGTGCCAGTAGTATAAACTTGGGCACTAGATTTAGCAATCAGCCCCAGCATTTT. Its protein product is CASSINLGTRFSNQPQHF.

The chain couples TRBV12-3 or TRBV12-4 to TRBJ1-1, with D hard to call. Trimming pared 2 bases from V and 4 bases from J, leaving 5 bases between. The CDR3 is 12 amino acids. Written as DNA, the CDR3 is TGTGCCAGCAGTTTACTGAGCACTGAAGCTTTCTTT. Encoded protein: CASSLLSTEAFF.

The chain carries TRBV5-6 and TRBJ2-2, with TRBD1 matching over 8 bases. V shed 4 bases and J 2 bases; nucleotides not matched to a gene: 4. The CDR3 totals 15 residues. Germline V gene lookup returns CDR1 SGHDT and CDR2 YYEEEE. The DNA for the CDR3 is TGTGCCAGCAGCCCCGACAGGGGTAACACCGGGGAGCTGTTTTTT. Translating it yields CASSPDRGNTGELFF. Looking up the rest from reference TRBV5-6 and TRBJ2-2 gives the full variable domain: DAGVTQSPTHLIKTRGQQVTLRCSPKSGHDTVSWYQQALGQGPQFIFQYYEEEERQRGNFPDRFSGHQFPNYSSELNVNALLLGDSALYLCASSPDRGNTGELFFGEGSRLTVL.

This clone was seen a handful of times. This chain connects TRBV24-1 to TRBJ2-7; D not resolved. There are 17 residues in the CDR3. Germline CDR1 KGHDR, CDR2 SFDVKD. V was cut by 9 bases and J by 4 bases, with 27 bases left in between. The chain's CDR3 is CATSEMGSLYTVYEQYV. CDR3 coding DNA: TGTGCCACCTCTGAAATGGGTAGCCTCTACACGGTTTACGAGCAGTACGTC.

This sequence joins TRBV7-8 and TRBJ1-2; tentative D call: TRBD1 (5 bases). CDR1 and CDR2 from the germline V gene are SGHVS and FQNEAQ. The CDR3 runs to 17 residues. V dropped 0 bases and J dropped 2 bases, with 16 bases sitting between them. As DNA, the CDR3 is TGTGCCAGCAGCTTAGCCCTAGACGGGGGAGCAAACTATGGCTACACCTTC. Residues: CASSLALDGGANYGYTF. Looking up the rest from reference TRBV7-8 and TRBJ1-2 gives the full variable domain: GAGVSQSPRYKVAKRGQDVALRCDPISGHVSLFWYQQALGQGPEFLTYFQNEAQLDKSGLPSDRFFAERPEGSVSTLKIQRTQQEDSAVYLCASSLALDGGANYGYTFGSGTRLTVV.